Listed below are T cell receptor beta chains from one sample, sequenced in a study of CD8+ T cells in alopecia areata. The protocol was immunoSEQ multiplex PCR, while the TCRdb copy is restricted to in-frame clones and leaves out a portion. Among approximately 210,000 clones listed, approximately 67% were seen once. The sample in question was CD4+ T cells sorted from blood, obtained at roughly week 45, from a patient treated with tofacitinib. The receptors come from a human donor with alopecia areata. CDR3s include the opening cysteine and the closing phenylalanine or tryptophan. Fields, in order: clone size, J gene, D gene, V gene, CDR3 protein, CDR3 DNA. A D gene is named only where the DNA matches it firmly. Clone size is not always given. Where it is, it says once, few, many or a class for expanded clones.

once | TRBJ2-6 | - | TRBV25-1 | CASSDGHGASGANVLTF | TGTGCCAGCAGTGACGGACACGGAGCGTCTGGGGCCAACGTCCTGACTTTC
- | TRBJ1-5 | - | TRBV30 | CAWSVSRDQPQHF | TGTGCCTGGAGTGTATCCAGGGATCAGCCCCAGCATTTT
- | TRBJ2-6 | - | TRBV7-9 | CASSTWPIGSSGANVLTF | TGTGCCAGCAGCACGTGGCCGATAGGTAGCTCTGGGGCCAACGTCCTGACTTTC
- | TRBJ1-1 | - | TRBV30 | CAWRGTPGTEAFF | TGTGCCTGGAGGGGAACTCCGGGCACTGAAGCTTTCTTT
- | TRBJ1-2 | TRBD1 | TRBV9 | CASSVAGQSPYGYTF | TGTGCCAGCAGCGTAGCGGGACAGAGTCCTTATGGCTACACCTTC
- | TRBJ2-5 | - | TRBV19 | CASSIVRGKQETQYF | TGTGCCAGTAGTATAGTAAGGGGAAAACAAGAGACCCAGTACTTC
- | TRBJ2-5 | - | TRBV15 | CATSRDPVYPETQYF | TGTGCCACCAGCAGAGATCCTGTCTACCCAGAGACCCAGTACTTC
- | TRBJ2-1 | TRBD1 | TRBV29-1 | CSVMGQAYNEQFF | TGCAGCGTGATGGGACAGGCATACAATGAGCAGTTCTTC
- | TRBJ2-7 | - | TRBV29-1 | CSVISGKGYEQYF | TGCAGCGTTATAAGTGGGAAAGGCTACGAGCAGTACTTC
- | TRBJ2-1 | TRBD2 | TRBV6-5 | CASVAAGGIYNEQFF | TGTGCCAGCGTTGCGGCGGGGGGAATATACAATGAGCAGTTCTTC
- | TRBJ1-1 | - | TRBV7-3 | CASSLTAGSEAFF | TGTGCCAGCAGCTTAACGGCGGGGAGTGAAGCTTTCTTT
- | TRBJ2-7 | - | TRBV29-1 | CSVAPRGVSYEQYF | TGCAGCGTCGCTCCCAGGGGGGTCTCCTACGAGCAGTACTTC
- | TRBJ1-2 | - | TRBV5-1 | CASSFDYGYTF | TGCGCCAGCAGCTTTGACTATGGCTACACCTTC
- | TRBJ2-5 | TRBD2 | TRBV7-2 | CASSRLAGSWTQYF | TGTGCCAGCAGCCGACTAGCGGGGAGTTGGACCCAGTACTTC
- | TRBJ2-1 | - | TRBV28 | CASTTGNEQFF | TGTGCCAGCACCACCGGGAATGAGCAGTTCTTC
once | TRBJ2-7 | - | TRBV7-2 | CASSSGQTYEQYF | TGTGCCAGCAGCTCCGGACAGACCTACGAGCAGTACTTC
- | TRBJ2-7 | TRBD2 | TRBV7-9 | CASTVLAGPGEQYF | TGTGCCAGCACCGTACTAGCGGGGCCGGGAGAGCAGTACTTC
- | TRBJ1-1 | - | TRBV5-1 | CASSLELLNTEAFF | TGCGCCAGCAGCTTGGAACTGTTGAACACTGAAGCTTTCTTT
- | TRBJ2-7 | - | TRBV6-1 | CASRVGFAYEQYF | TGTGCCAGCAGAGTAGGGTTCGCCTACGAGCAGTACTTC
- | TRBJ1-1 | - | TRBV5-1 | CASSPDRSYTEAFF | TGCGCCAGCAGCCCTGACAGGTCTTACACTGAAGCTTTCTTT
- | TRBJ1-6 | - | TRBV30 | CAWNAGLRSGALHF | TGTGCCTGGAACGCAGGGCTCCGCTCAGGAGCCCTCCACTTT
- | TRBJ1-6 | TRBD1 | TRBV28 | CASSFGRTGSSYNSPLHF | TGTGCCAGCAGTTTCGGGAGGACAGGTAGCTCCTATAATTCACCCCTCCACTTT
few | TRBJ1-1 | - | TRBV29-1 | CSVVPTSEAFF | TGCAGCGTTGTGCCGACAAGCGAAGCTTTCTTT
few | TRBJ2-3 | - | TRBV7-8 | CASSLVRAGSTDTQYF | TGTGCCAGCAGCTTAGTAAGGGCTGGGAGCACAGATACGCAGTATTTT
- | TRBJ1-2 | TRBD1 | TRBV29-1 | CSVNRGPEGYTF | TGCAGCGTCAACAGGGGGCCGGAGGGCTACACCTTC
- | TRBJ2-1 | TRBD2 | TRBV5-1 | CASRPGTSVYNEQFF | TGCGCCAGCAGGCCTGGGACTAGCGTCTACAATGAGCAGTTCTTC
- | TRBJ2-2 | - | TRBV29-1 | CSVEGALNTGELFF | TGCAGCGTTGAAGGGGCACTGAACACCGGGGAGCTGTTTTTT
- | TRBJ1-5 | TRBD1 | TRBV7-6 | CASSLEQGAGQPQHF | TGTGCCAGCAGCTTAGAACAGGGGGCAGGCCAGCCCCAGCATTTT
- | TRBJ1-1 | TRBD1 | TRBV29-1 | CSVQTGANTEAFF | TGCAGCGTCCAGACAGGGGCGAACACTGAAGCTTTCTTT
- | TRBJ1-6 | TRBD1 | TRBV5-1 | CASSPGTAHNSPLHF | TGCGCCAGCAGCCCGGGGACAGCACATAATTCACCCCTCCACTTT
- | TRBJ1-1 | - | TRBV30 | CAWSPGHPNTEAFF | TGTGCCTGGAGCCCGGGACACCCGAACACTGAAGCTTTCTTT
few | TRBJ1-2 | TRBD1 | TRBV27 | CASSRSTGGEGGYTF | TGTGCCAGCAGTCGCTCTACAGGGGGAGAGGGTGGCTACACCTTC
- | TRBJ1-6 | - | TRBV27 | CASRGYSNNSPLHF | TGTGCCAGCAGAGGCTATTCGAATAATTCACCCCTCCACTTT
once | TRBJ2-6 | - | TRBV30 | CASNNKGAGANVLTF | TGTGCCTCCAACAATAAGGGGGCTGGGGCCAACGTCCTGACTTTC
few | TRBJ2-7 | - | TRBV2 | CASQSTRAGQSYEQYF | TGTGCCAGCCAGTCCACTCGGGCAGGGCAATCCTACGAGCAGTACTTC
- | TRBJ1-5 | - | TRBV7-2 | CASSLANSYLNQPQHF | TGTGCCAGCAGCTTAGCTAACAGCTACCTTAATCAGCCCCAGCATTTT
- | TRBJ1-5 | - | TRBV9 | CASSVDSGSGQPQHF | TGTGCCAGCAGCGTAGATTCAGGGAGCGGTCAGCCCCAGCATTTT